In its sample, the clone carrying this T cell receptor (beta chain) was seen a few times. Its antigen is not identified. TCRdb's copy holds only in-frame clones and misses some; the assay was immunoSEQ multiplex PCR. The table shows around 6,000 clones, with over 60% occurring only once. CDR3 size: 15 residues. Germline V gene sequence: CDR1 MDHEN, CDR2 SYDVKM. Trimming at V came to 7 bases and at J to 9 bases, leaving 12 bases not matched to a gene. This sample is drawn from a study of T cells and Merkel cell carcinoma outcomes. Findings of the study overall: Repertoire plus T-cell density reportedly predicted Merkel cell carcinoma outcomes.

What was sequenced was tumor tissue from Merkel cell carcinoma. The chain employs TRBV28 and TRBJ2-1, with 10 bases that match TRBD1. The sequence came from a human donor with Merkel cell carcinoma. Some clones in this sample may be carry-over from other donors' samples. The CDR3 DNA reads TGTGCCAGCACCCCCGCCGAGGGACAGGGGCGTGAGCAGTTCTTC. Its translation is CASTPAEGQGREQFF.